This T cell receptor beta chain was identified during a study of shared clonotypes between healthy human individuals. Study background: A few men and two women, aged 18 to 49, were donors. Whole-study results and caveats: Incomplete sequencing of sorted subsets was indicated by rarefaction despite large depth. Only blood samples were collected, and tissue repertoires likely differ.

Generated by immunoSEQ multiplex PCR, the TCRdb table keeps only in-frame clones and is missing some. The data show around 300,000 clones, around 87% seen once. A note on this clone: No antigen is known for it.

Sequencing was done on a sample of memory CD8+ T cells sorted from blood. Documented subset: CD45RO+ cells pooled with CCR7-negative TemRA cells. The clonotype was recovered from a man aged 18 to 29 in good health.

CDR3 nucleotide sequence: TGCAGCGTTGACAGATCTACAGGGTTGGATACGCAGTATTTT. Its translation is CSVDRSTGLDTQYF. The genes are TRBV29-1 and TRBJ2-3; TRBD1 might be the D (6 bases). CDR3 length: 14 residues. Germline lookup yields CDR1 SQVTM and CDR2 ANQGSEA. V was shortened by 3 bases and J by 6 bases, with 16 bases between the two germline ends.